Listed here are 14 T cell receptor beta chains from one sample, sequenced in a study of blood T cells in healthy people across ages (dated by TCRdb to between 2014 and 2017). Libraries were built with 5' RACE. Sequencer: Illumina HiSeq 2500. The second PCR ran for roughly 7 to 11 cycles and used a J-beta primer mix along with a sample-barcoded 5' primer. TCRdb ran its own pipeline on the public reads, namely fastp trimming at Q25 and MiXCR clone calling, and kept in-frame beta chains. CDR3 protein sequences are deduplicated, and each keeps its most common genes and DNA. This sample has some 1.6 million distinct CDR3 sequences in its table, and roughly 30% of those were observed once. The leading ten clones occupy about 11% of the sample. The sequenced sample consisted of blood. The source is a woman aged 25 to 45 in good health.

The table lists this clonotype with a few counts. The V and J genes are TRBV20-1 and TRBJ2-3, with 9 bases that match TRBD1. The CDR3 runs 15 residues. After removal of 4 bases from V and 0 bases from J, the junction contained 5 bases not matched to a gene. CDR1 DFQATT and CDR2 SNEGSKA come from the germline V gene (reference sequence). This CDR3 is CSAMKGQGSTDTQYF. The CDR3 bases are TGCAGTGCTATGAAAGGACAGGGGAGCACAGATACGCAGTATTTT.

The V call is TRBV9, the J call TRBJ2-1, with unresolved D. The CDR3 covers 12 residues. V was trimmed by 3 bases and J by 9 bases, leaving 10 bases between them. Germline V gene data show CDR1 as SGDLS and CDR2 as YYNGEE. CDR3 region: CASSETLFEQFF. DNA for the CDR3: TGTGCCAGCAGCGAGACATTGTTTGAGCAGTTCTTC.

This clonotype was counted once. The J gene is TRBJ2-3, the V gene TRBV27, with 8 bases lining up with TRBD2. CDR3 length: 15 residues. From germline, CDR1 is MNHEY and CDR2 SMNVEV (reference sequence). Trimming cost V 2 bases and J 4 bases; bases outside gene matches: 5. The CDR3 sequence: CASSLQYGGADTQYF. The CDR3 bases are TGTGCCAGCAGTTTACAATACGGGGGGGCAGATACGCAGTATTTT.

This clonotype was recorded a few times. The chain recombines TRBV29-1 with TRBJ2-3, with D possibly TRBD2 on 5 matching bases. V lost 3 bases and J 4 bases, leaving 8 bases between the germline ends. This CDR3 contains 12 residues. The germline gives CDR1 SQVTM, CDR2 ANQGSEA. The CDR3 sequence: CSVERAPDTQYF. The CDR3, as DNA: TGCAGCGTTGAGCGGGCCCCAGATACGCAGTATTTT.

The rearrangement uses TRBV2 and TRBJ2-1; no definite D call. Trimming left V 8 bases short and J 6 bases short, with 8 bases between. The CDR3 totals 11 residues. CDR1 and CDR2 from the germline V gene are SNHLY and FYNNEI. The CDR3 protein is CASLNRNEQFF. The CDR3, as DNA: TGTGCCAGCCTAAATCGCAATGAGCAGTTCTTC.

The chain couples TRBV5-4 to TRBJ2-7; 8 nucleotides match TRBD2. J was trimmed by 3 bases and V by 0 bases; bases with no gene match: 5. Per germline, CDR1 SGHNT and CDR2 YYREEE (reference sequence). This CDR3 spans 15 amino acids. The CDR3 nucleotides read TGTGCCAGCAGCTTGGTAATAGCGGGGAACTACGAGCAGTACTTC. It translates to CASSLVIAGNYEQYF.

The rearrangement links TRBV3-1 to TRBJ1-1, with D tentatively TRBD1 (5 bases). V dropped 1 base and J dropped 6 bases, with 12 bases sitting between them. This CDR3 region has 14 residues. Per germline, CDR1 LGHDT and CDR2 YNNKEL (reference sequence). CDR3 DNA: TGTGCCAGCAGCCAAGGACAGCAGGTCGCTGAAGCTTTCTTT. This encodes CASSQGQQVAEAFF.

This clonotype has a single count. This rearrangement joins TRBV28 to TRBJ2-4; D ambiguous. With the DNA end fitting TRBJ2-5 better, the J assignment may be wrong. This CDR3 contains 14 residues. The germline gives CDR1 MDHEN, CDR2 SYDVKM. DNA of the CDR3: TGTGCCAGCAGTTTTTTTCCGGGCCTTAGGACCCAGTACTTC. Encoded protein: CASSFFPGLRTQYF.

At least ten counts were recorded for this clonotype. The chain couples TRBV27 to TRBJ1-2; 11 positions match TRBD1. The V gene's germline CDR1 is MNHEY and CDR2 SMNVEV (reference sequence). Trimming at V came to 6 bases and at J to 8 bases, leaving 8 bases not matched to a gene. The length of the CDR3 is 14 residues. This chain's CDR3 is CASSDWDRGKGYTF. CDR3 bases: TGTGCCAGCAGCGATTGGGACAGGGGGAAAGGCTACACCTTC.

This sequence joins TRBV27 and TRBJ1-5; 9 nucleotides line up with TRBD1. CDR1 and CDR2 (germline): MNHEY, SMNVEV (reference sequence). The CDR3 is 13 amino acids. The J segment lost 12 bases and the V segment lost 5 bases, leaving 8 bases of the junction unmatched. The chain's CDR3 is CASSDRGIGVQHF. The CDR3 DNA reads TGTGCCAGCAGTGACAGGGGGATAGGTGTCCAGCATTTT.

This clonotype has just a few counts. CDR3 nucleotide sequence: TGTGCCAGCAGCTTGGGAGAGGTTGGCTACACCTTC. Its protein is CASSLGEVGYTF. This rearrangement joins TRBV5-6 to TRBJ1-2; no clear D. CDR1 is SGHDT, CDR2 YYEEEE, per germline. Trimming shortened V by 0 bases and J by 7 bases, and 7 bases separated the two germline ends. There are 12 residues in the CDR3.

Points on this clonotype: One junction end does not reproduce the germline sequence, and a read error may be involved. The chain joins TRBV20-1 to TRBJ2-2; D perhaps matches TRBD2 (5 bases). Germline CDR1 is DFQATT and CDR2 is SNEGSKA (reference sequence). CDR3 length: 13 amino acids. CDR3 nucleotides: TGCGGTGCTGAGGACTTGAACACCGGGGAGCTGTTTTTT. This encodes CGAEDLNTGELFF.

The chain links TRBV5-1 to TRBJ2-6; 14 positions agree with TRBD2. This CDR3 comprises 16 residues. Germline values: CDR1 SGHRS, CDR2 YFSETQ. Germline trimming cut 6 bases from V and 3 bases from J; bases unmatched to any gene: 2. CDR3 nucleotide sequence: TGCGCCAGCACGGGACTAGCGGGAGTTGGGGCCAACGTCCTGACTTTC. Its protein product is CASTGLAGVGANVLTF.

V and J are TRBV20-1 and TRBJ2-5; tentative D call: TRBD2 (6 bases). V was trimmed by 6 bases and J by 5 bases, leaving 25 bases between them. Germline V gives CDR1 DFQATT, CDR2 SNEGSKA (reference sequence). The CDR3 contains 16 residues. The CDR3 DNA is TGCAGTGCCCTCTTAGCGACAGAGACTAGGTGGGAGACCCAGTACTTC. Amino acids: CSALLATETRWETQYF.